The clone carrying this T cell receptor beta chain was found a few times. Its specificity is not known. There are 18 residues in the CDR3. The ends lost 5 bases at V and 4 bases at J; junction bases unmatched: 11. Germline CDR1 MNHEY, CDR2 SMNVEV (reference sequence). These data belong to a study of cytomegalovirus exposure and HLA in healthy donors. Notes on the study in general: The study carried out a later analysis of TCR beta sequences. It associated some 17,000 of them with specific HLA alleles at a false discovery rate of 0.05. Using the classifier, cytomegalovirus status was reportedly diagnosed with high specificity and sensitivity.

PCR was performed using 60 Vbeta and 13 Jbeta primers. Assay used: immunoSEQ multiplex PCR; TCRdb lists only in-frame clones, some missing. The sample contains around 170,000 clones, more than 60% of which appear only once. The V call is TRBV27, the J call TRBJ2-2; 12 bases line up with TRBD2. Sequencing was performed on PBMCs. This TCR was recovered from a middle-aged woman in good health and CMV-seropositive. CDR3 in amino acids: CASSPLASGGATTGELFF. The CDR3 nucleotides are TGTGCCAGCAGTCCCCTTGCTAGCGGGGGGGCGACCACCGGGGAGCTGTTTTTT.